What follows describes a single T cell receptor (beta chain). The sample is drawn from a study of Ad26.COV2.S vaccination and SARS-CoV-2 variants. Treatment reported: some 20 received Ad26.COV2.S at low or high dose, single or two shots; 5 received placebo; per-sample allocation not given. Samples came from day 63 after the first vaccine or placebo injection. CDR1 MNHEY and CDR2 SVGEGT come from the germline V gene. The J segment lost 3 bases and the V segment lost 0 bases, leaving 6 bases of the junction unmatched. The CDR3 is 16 amino acids. The table came from immunoSEQ multiplex PCR; TCRdb's copy has only in-frame clones and leaves some out. The sample holds approximately 250,000 clones, about 83% seen once.

Sample: peripheral blood, taken in a trial of Ad26.COV2.S vaccine versus placebo. The chain recombines TRBV6-2 or TRBV6-3 with TRBJ1-1; TRBD1 matches at 8 bases. The sequence was obtained from a person aged 18 to 59 who received the Ad26.COV2.S COVID-19 vaccine or a placebo. The CDR3 loop is CASSYSFRGRDTEAFF. The CDR3 DNA is TGTGCCAGCAGTTACTCGTTCAGGGGGCGGGACACTGAAGCTTTCTTT.